This record covers a single T cell receptor beta chain. Its antigen is as yet unknown. The sample belongs to a study of T cell responses to AZD1222 COVID-19 vaccine. The table came from immunoSEQ multiplex PCR; TCRdb's copy has only in-frame clones and leaves some out. The top ten hold almost 4.5% of the sample, which has approximately 110,000 clones, around 83% seen once. Some second doses came at about 4 weeks and others at about 12 weeks; these were pooled. The study, taken as a whole, reports: The study reported that nearly half of spike-specific TCRs target unmutated variant regions.

The specimen was peripheral blood, collected 28 days after the second AZD1222 dose. The TCR comes from an adult who received the AZD1222 COVID-19 vaccine.

The CDR3 region is CAISVNLPPDTQYF. The CDR3, as DNA: TGTGCCATCAGCGTAAACCTACCTCCAGATACGCAGTATTTT. This rearrangement joins TRBV10-3 to TRBJ2-3; D remains unclear. Trimming cost V 6 bases and J 4 bases, with 14 bases left between them. The CDR3 extends over 14 amino acids. The germline V gene has CDR1 ENHRY and CDR2 SYGVKD.